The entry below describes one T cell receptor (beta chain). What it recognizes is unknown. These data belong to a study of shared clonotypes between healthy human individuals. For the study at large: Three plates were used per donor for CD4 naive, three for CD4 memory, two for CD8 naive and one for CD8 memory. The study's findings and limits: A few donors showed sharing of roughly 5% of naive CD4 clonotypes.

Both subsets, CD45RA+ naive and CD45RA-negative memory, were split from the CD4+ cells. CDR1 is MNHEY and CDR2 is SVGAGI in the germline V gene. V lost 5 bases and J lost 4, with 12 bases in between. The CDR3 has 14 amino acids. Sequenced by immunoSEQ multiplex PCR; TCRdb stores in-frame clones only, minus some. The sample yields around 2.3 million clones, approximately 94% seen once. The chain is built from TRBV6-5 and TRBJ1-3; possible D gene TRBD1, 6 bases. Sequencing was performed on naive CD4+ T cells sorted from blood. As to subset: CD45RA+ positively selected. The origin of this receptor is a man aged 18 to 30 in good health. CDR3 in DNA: TGTGCCAGCAGTCACACAGGGCCCGGAAACACCATATATTTT. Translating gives CASSHTGPGNTIYF.